This T cell receptor beta chain was found in a study of blood T cell repertoires in COVID-19. The assay was immunoSEQ multiplex PCR, and TCRdb's table has in-frame clones only and misses some. The table has fewer than 35,000 clones, 80% to 90% seen once. A single count supports this clone. The sequence was collected from a human donor in a cohort sampled during active COVID-19. The sequenced sample consisted of peripheral blood.

CDR3: CASSLGSGAWPTNQPQHF. The CDR3 DNA is TGTGCCAGCAGCTTAGGTTCGGGAGCGTGGCCGACTAATCAGCCCCAGCATTTT. This rearrangement joins TRBV7-8 to TRBJ1-5; D call uncertain. Trimming removed 1 base from V and 4 bases from J, with 20 bases in between. From germline, CDR1 is SGHVS and CDR2 FQNEAQ. This CDR3 spans 18 amino acids.